Listed here is a single T cell receptor (beta chain). The sample originates from a study of Ad26.COV2.S vaccination and SARS-CoV-2 variants. Whole-study context: Ad26.COV2.S was injected intramuscularly once or twice, 56 days apart.

Treatment reported: 19 received Ad26.COV2.S at low or high dose, single or two shots; several received placebo; per-sample allocation not given. The study sampled participants on day 63 after the first vaccine or placebo injection. Libraries were prepared by immunoSEQ multiplex PCR; TCRdb keeps only in-frame clonotypes and omits some of them. The sample shows more than 300,000 clones, roughly 84% of them seen only once. The source is a person aged 18-65 years who received the Ad26.COV2.S COVID-19 vaccine or a placebo. Here the sequenced sample was peripheral blood, taken in a trial of Ad26.COV2.S vaccine versus placebo.

The CDR3 spells CATSDGNEETQYF. The CDR3 bases are TGTGCCACCAGTGACGGGAATGAAGAGACCCAGTACTTC. The genes are TRBV24-1 and TRBJ2-5; D may be TRBD2 (5 bases). Germline V gene data show CDR1 as KGHDR and CDR2 as SFDVKD. The CDR3 has 13 residues. V lost 4 bases and J 3 bases, leaving 8 bases between the germline ends.